A selection of T cell receptor beta chains follows, all from one sample in a study of memory CD4+ T cells and cytomegalovirus serostatus. TCRdb's copy holds only in-frame clones and misses some; the assay was immunoSEQ multiplex PCR. The repertoire consists of about 50,000 clones, with roughly 80% occurring once and the leading ten covering around 0.43%. What was sequenced was memory CD4+ T cells from blood. Receptor source: an adult in good health and CMV-seronegative. The CDR3 runs from the conserved cysteine through the conserved F or W. D genes are given only for firm matches. Only some rows state a clone size, as once, few, many or a class for expanded clones.

abundance | j_gene | v_gene | d_gene | CDR3nt | CDR3aa
. | TRBJ1-1 | TRBV30 | . | TGTGCCTGGGGGGATATGAACACTGAAGCTTTCTTT | CAWGDMNTEAFF
once | TRBJ2-7 | TRBV5-1 | . | TGCGCCACCCGGACGGCCCCTTCCTACGAGCAGTACTTC | CATRTAPSYEQYF
. | TRBJ1-2 | TRBV7-9 | TRBD1 | TGTGCCAGCAGCTGGGACAGGCGGACTTTAGTTAACTATGGCTACACCTTC | CASSWDRRTLVNYGYTF
. | TRBJ2-7 | TRBV4-1 | TRBD1 | TGCGCCAGCAGCCCCGGGACAGGGGGCCTATACGAGCAGTACTTC | CASSPGTGGLYEQYF
. | TRBJ2-2 | TRBV5-5 | . | TGTGCCAGCAGCTTCGGGGGAAACACCGGGGAGCTGTTTTTT | CASSFGGNTGELFF
once | TRBJ2-7 | TRBV19 | TRBD1 | TGTGCCAGTAGTATAGATCTGCGGACAGGGGTCGAGCAGTACTTC | CASSIDLRTGVEQYF
. | TRBJ2-2 | TRBV7-3 | . | TGTGCCAGCAGCAGCGGGACAACCGGGGAGCTGTTTTTT | CASSSGTTGELFF
. | TRBJ1-2 | TRBV19 | TRBD1 | TGTGCCAGTACCCGATGGGACAGGGGGCGCCTCGACTATGGCTACACCTTC | CASTRWDRGRLDYGYTF
few | TRBJ2-7 | TRBV7-9 | . | TGTGCCAGCAGCTTGGGATCGAGTGTGCAGTACTTC | CASSLGSSVQYF
few | TRBJ2-3 | TRBV9 | TRBD2 | TGTGCCAGCAGCGTTGGGCTAGCGGGGAATACGCAGTATTTT | CASSVGLAGNTQYF
. | TRBJ1-4 | TRBV6-5 | . | TGTGCCAGCCGAGGGGGGAATGAAAAACTGTTTTTT | CASRGGNEKLFF
. | TRBJ2-5 | TRBV18 | TRBD1 | TGTGCCAGCTCACGTGGGACAGGGGTAGAGACCCAGTACTTC | CASSRGTGVETQYF
. | TRBJ1-5 | TRBV5-5 | . | TGTGCCAGCAGCTTGGAGGCCTTATATCAGCCCCAGCATTTT | CASSLEALYQPQHF
. | TRBJ1-1 | TRBV28 | TRBD1 | TGTGCCAGCAGTTTCAGGGGGCCAACTGAAGCTTTCTTT | CASSFRGPTEAFF
. | TRBJ1-4 | TRBV4-1 | . | TGCGCCAGCAGCCGGGGAGTAGTCCCGGGATTTAATGAAAAACTGTTTTTT | CASSRGVVPGFNEKLFF
. | TRBJ2-6 | TRBV19 | . | TGTGCCAGTAGTCCCGGACGGAGCTCTGGGGCCAACGTCCTGACTTTC | CASSPGRSSGANVLTF
. | TRBJ1-4 | TRBV5-1 | . | TGCGCCAGCAGCTGGGGGGGTCCTGCCGAAAAACTGTTTTTT | CASSWGGPAEKLFF
. | TRBJ2-7 | TRBV30 | TRBD2 | TGTGCCTGGACACCTAAACCCCGGGGGGGGCAGTACTTC | CAWTPKPRGGQYF
. | TRBJ1-3 | TRBV10-3 | . | TGTGCCACTATGACGGGGCTAGGTGGAAACACCATATATTTT | CATMTGLGGNTIYF
. | TRBJ2-5 | TRBV11-2 | . | TGTGCCAGCAGAGGTCGGAAGACCCAGTACTTC | CASRGRKTQYF
. | TRBJ1-6 | TRBV23-1 | . | TGCGCCAGCAGGAGAACAGAGGATAATTCACCCCTCCACTTT | CASRRTEDNSPLHF
. | TRBJ2-7 | TRBV4-2 | TRBD2 | TGTGCCAGCAGCCGGGGTAGCGGGGACAAGAGCTCCTACGAGCAGTACTTC | CASSRGSGDKSSYEQYF
. | TRBJ2-7 | TRBV7-8 | TRBD2 | TGTGCCAGCAGCCTGAGTGGACTAGCGGGGGGCGGGGAGCAGTACTTC | CASSLSGLAGGGEQYF
. | TRBJ1-6 | TRBV18 | . | TGTGCCAGCTCACCGCCAACTGACAGATCGTCACCCCTCCACTTT | CASSPPTDRSSPLHF
. | TRBJ1-5 | TRBV5-8 | . | TGTGCCAGCAGCTTGAGTTCGGGGACCCATCAGCCCCAGCATTTT | CASSLSSGTHQPQHF
. | TRBJ1-4 | TRBV19 | . | TGTGCCAGTAGTGTGGGACGGTCGAATGAAAAACTGTTTTTT | CASSVGRSNEKLFF
. | TRBJ2-4 | TRBV7-2 | . | TGTGCCAGCAGCTACAGGGTTGGAGACATTCAGTACTTC | CASSYRVGDIQYF
. | TRBJ2-5 | TRBV21-1 | . | TGTGCCAGCAGCCTCCCCCCCAGACCCCGGGACAGGGGCCAAACTCAAGAGACCCAGTACTTC | CASSLPPRPRDRGQTQETQYF
once | TRBJ2-7 | TRBV10-3 | . | TGTGCCAGCGCCCAGGGGGGCGAGCAGTACTTC | CASAQGGEQYF
. | TRBJ1-5 | TRBV5-1 | TRBD1 | TGCGCCAGCAGCTTGATCCCTTTAGGGACAGGGGGCGAACAGCCCCAGCATTTT | CASSLIPLGTGGEQPQHF
. | TRBJ2-5 | TRBV5-1 | TRBD2 | TGCGCCACCTCCCAAAGCGGGGGGCCCCCAGAGACCCAGTACTTC | CATSQSGGPPETQYF
few | TRBJ1-6 | TRBV2 | . | TGTGCCAGCAACAAAGGGAATTCACCCCTCCACTTT | CASNKGNSPLHF
. | TRBJ2-7 | TRBV6-1 | TRBD1 | TGTGCCAGCCTGCTAGCCCGGACAGGGGGGTACGAGCAGTACTTC | CASLLARTGGYEQYF
once | TRBJ2-1 | TRBV7-3 | TRBD2 | TGTGCCAGCAGCTCCTTGGGCGGGGGACTAGCGGGGGCCTCCTACAATGAGCAGTTCTTC | CASSSLGGGLAGASYNEQFF
. | TRBJ1-2 | TRBV5-4 | . | TGTGCCAGCAGCTTGGACTCTGGGGGGCTTATCTATGGCTACACCTTC | CASSLDSGGLIYGYTF
. | TRBJ1-4 | TRBV6-4 | . | TGTGCCAGCAGTGACTCCCAGGGAGCAACTAATGAAAAACTGTTTTTT | CASSDSQGATNEKLFF
. | TRBJ2-7 | TRBV6-6 | . | TGTGCCAGCAGTTACCCCTCCCCCGAGCAGTACTTC | CASSYPSPEQYF
. | TRBJ2-2 | TRBV5-1 | . | TGCGCCAGCAGCTTGAACGGGGGCCACACCGGGGAGCTGTTTTTT | CASSLNGGHTGELFF
. | TRBJ2-1 | TRBV5-4 | . | TGTGCCAGCAGCTTGTGGTCAGGGAATGAGCAGTTCTTC | CASSLWSGNEQFF
. | TRBJ1-2 | TRBV14 | . | TGTGCCAGCAGCCACAAGACAGGCATCTATGGCTACACCTTC | CASSHKTGIYGYTF
few | TRBJ1-1 | TRBV28 | . | TGTGCCAGCAGGGCCAGGTTCACTGAAGCTTTCTTT | CASRARFTEAFF
. | TRBJ1-6 | TRBV5-1 | TRBD1 | TGCGCCAGCAGCCTAGGACAGGGGGCCTCTAATTCACCCCTCCACTTT | CASSLGQGASNSPLHF
. | TRBJ1-4 | TRBV4-2 | TRBD1 | TGTGCCAGCAGCCAAGGTGGGACAGGGGCTCTGAATGAAAAACTGTTTTTT | CASSQGGTGALNEKLFF
. | TRBJ2-1 | TRBV12-5 | TRBD2 | TGTGCTAGTGGTCGAACGGGGGGGCCAGTTTACGAGCAGTTCTTC | CASGRTGGPVYEQFF
. | TRBJ1-4 | TRBV4-3 | . | TGCGCCAGCAGCCAAGATGGGAGGACCAATGAAAAACTGTTTTTT | CASSQDGRTNEKLFF
. | TRBJ1-1 | TRBV6-1 | TRBD1 | TGTGCCAGCAGTGTTGTGTTGGGACAGACCCCCACTGAAGCTTTCTTT | CASSVVLGQTPTEAFF
. | TRBJ2-5 | TRBV7-9 | . | TGTGCCAGCAGCTTAGGGCTCAAAGAGACCCAGTACTTC | CASSLGLKETQYF
. | TRBJ2-5 | TRBV6-1 | TRBD1 | TGTGCCAGCAAACCTGGACAGGGACGATTTGAGACCCAGTACTTC | CASKPGQGRFETQYF
. | TRBJ2-2 | TRBV11-3 | . | TGTGCCAGCCGACTAGGGCACACCGGGGAGCTGTTTTTT | CASRLGHTGELFF
. | TRBJ2-5 | TRBV7-2 | . | TGTGCCAGCAGTTCGACCCCGGGTCTGGAGACCCAGTACTTC | CASSSTPGLETQYF
. | TRBJ2-3 | TRBV7-2 | . | TGTGCCAGCAGATCACACAGGGGAGGCGGCACAGATACGCAGTATTTT | CASRSHRGGGTDTQYF
. | TRBJ2-5 | TRBV4-2 | . | TGTGCCAGCAGCCAAGATCCCGGACGGAGAGAGACCCAGTACTTC | CASSQDPGRRETQYF
. | TRBJ2-5 | TRBV4-3 | . | TGCGCCAGCAGCCGTGGGGGCGGGGAGGGGGCCAAGGGGACCCAGTACTTC | CASSRGGGEGAKGTQYF
. | TRBJ2-6 | TRBV7-9 | . | TGTGCCAGCAGCAAAGGGAGATTCTCTGGGGCCAACGTCCTGACTTTC | CASSKGRFSGANVLTF
. | TRBJ2-5 | TRBV30 | . | TGTGCCTGGGGAGTTCATCAAGCGACCCAGTACTTC | CAWGVHQATQYF
. | TRBJ2-3 | TRBV5-1 | TRBD1 | TGCGCCAGCAGCTTGGCGTACGGTACAGGGGGCTCAGATACGCAGTATTTT | CASSLAYGTGGSDTQYF
. | TRBJ1-1 | TRBV5-6 | . | TGTGCCAGCAGCTTGAGTGTTATAGGGGGGAACACTGAAGCTTTCTTT | CASSLSVIGGNTEAFF